The 9 T cell receptor beta chains given below trace back to one sample, sequenced in a study of blood T cell repertoires in COVID-19. The assay was immunoSEQ multiplex PCR, and TCRdb's table has in-frame clones only and misses some. The sample contains approximately 440,000 clones, about nine tenths of which appear only once. Sequencing was performed on PBMCs or T cells enriched from blood (not recorded which). These receptors were taken from a woman aged 18 to 35 who had recovered from COVID-19.

The chain has TRBV5-1 and TRBJ2-2; maybe TRBD2 (6 bases). Germline-derived CDR1 and CDR2 are SGHRS and YFSETQ. The CDR3 has 15 residues. The germline V and J ends were trimmed by 2 bases and 5 bases, with 13 bases remaining between them. The CDR3 nucleotides are TGCGCCAGCAGCTTTTCGGGGGTCGCTACCGGGGAGCTGTTTTTT. Its translation is CASSFSGVATGELFF.

The rearrangement joins TRBV9 to TRBJ1-3, with 11 nucleotides matching TRBD1. The CDR3 has 18 amino acids. The trim removed 3 bases at V and 1 base at J, leaving 9 bases unmatched. In germline, CDR1 is SGDLS, CDR2 YYNGEE. The CDR3 DNA follows: TGTGCCAGCAGCGCCCCGCTTTGGGACAGGGGGTCTGGAAACACCATATATTTT. Translated: CASSAPLWDRGSGNTIYF.

The chain's CDR3 is CASSVEGRRSGNTIYF. The DNA for the CDR3 is TGTGCCAGCAGCGTAGAGGGGCGAAGAAGCGGAAACACCATATATTTT. This chain uses TRBV9 with TRBJ1-3; D is perhaps TRBD1 (5 bases). V was shortened by 0 bases and J by 4 bases, with 14 bases between the two germline ends. Per the germline V gene, CDR1 is SGDLS and CDR2 is YYNGEE. The CDR3 spans 16 residues.

V is TRBV6-5 and J is TRBJ2-7; 7 nucleotides match TRBD1. The germline V gene encodes CDR1 MNHEY and CDR2 SVGAGI. The CDR3 contains 16 residues. Losses at the gene ends were 2 bases for V and 6 bases for J; bases not matched to a gene: 13. CDR3 loop: CASSYETGTVIREQYF. Written as DNA, the CDR3 is TGTGCCAGCAGTTACGAGACCGGGACAGTCATACGCGAGCAGTACTTC.

This chain uses TRBV5-1 with TRBJ2-7, with a possible D match to TRBD1 (6 bases). This CDR3 has 14 residues. The V end lost 4 bases, the J end lost 2 bases, and 13 bases lay between the germline ends. Germline CDR1 is SGHRS and CDR2 is YFSETQ. The CDR3 DNA sequence: TGCGCCAGCAGCCTCCGGGACACCGCCTACGAGCAGTACTTC. This sequence encodes CASSLRDTAYEQYF.

The chain uses TRBV3-1 (or the pseudogene TRBV3-2) and TRBJ2-5; the match to TRBD2 covers 7 bases. Losses at the gene ends were 0 bases for V and 2 bases for J; bases not matched to a gene: 6. The CDR3 length is 16 residues. The germline V gene has CDR1 LGHDT and CDR2 YNNKEL (reference sequence). The CDR3 spells CASSQDSNSGQETQYF. CDR3 coding DNA: TGTGCCAGCAGCCAAGATTCAAATAGCGGGCAAGAGACCCAGTACTTC.

The chain has TRBV7-3 and TRBJ2-3, with TRBD2 identical over 7 bases. The V segment lost 7 bases and the J segment 5 bases; nucleotides outside the gene matches: 6. CDR3 length: 13 amino acids. Per germline, CDR1 SGHTA and CDR2 FQGTGA. The CDR3 protein is CASTPPGGDTQYF. CDR3 DNA: TGTGCCAGCACCCCCCCGGGGGGAGATACGCAGTATTTT.

This clone has only one observation. The J gene is TRBJ1-1, the V gene TRBV4-1; 8 positions match TRBD1. The V gene's germline CDR1 is MGHRA and CDR2 YSYEKL. V was pared by 1 base and J by 1 base, with 5 bases of the junction left unmatched. This CDR3 spans 16 amino acids. CDR3 sequence (DNA): TGCGCCAGCAGCCAAGGGCAGGGGGCCGGGAACACTGAAGCTTTCTTT. Translation: CASSQGQGAGNTEAFF.

In DNA form, the CDR3 reads TGTGCCAGCACCCCCGTCCCAGGGAACACTGAAGCTTTCTTT. As protein: CASTPVPGNTEAFF. The chain links TRBV3-1 (or the pseudogene TRBV3-2) to TRBJ1-1; D call uncertain. Germline CDR1 reads LGHDT; CDR2 reads YNNKEL (reference sequence). Trimming shortened V by 7 bases and J by 1 base, and 13 bases separated the two germline ends. The CDR3 runs to 14 residues.